The source of this T cell receptor beta chain is a study of cytotoxic CD8 clonotypes in ibrutinib-treated CLL. Study-level background: By median around 66 months, about 12 had progressed and about 15 stayed remitted; responses had been 2 complete and some 24 partial. General study results and limits: Clonality went up at ibrutinib response and then declined back toward baseline at progression.

Deep sequencing aimed at 1 in 200,000 to 1 in 1 million T cells' resolution. Sequenced by immunoSEQ multiplex PCR; TCRdb stores in-frame clones only, minus some. The top ten hold 20% to 25% of the sample, which has roughly 11,000 clones, approximately 85% seen once. Of note for this clone: Its antigen is not known.

Germline V lookup: CDR1 GTSNPN, CDR2 SVGIG (reference sequence). Trimming left V 0 bases short and J 6 bases short, with 12 bases between. The CDR3 consists of 14 residues. The receptor's source is a human donor with chronic lymphocytic leukemia. Specimen: PBMCs, collected at disease progression, from a patient treated with ibrutinib. This sequence joins TRBV30 and TRBJ2-1; D unclear. The DNA of the CDR3 is TGTGCCTGGAGTGTACGCCTAGTGAGCAATGAGCAGTTCTTC. Translation: CAWSVRLVSNEQFF.